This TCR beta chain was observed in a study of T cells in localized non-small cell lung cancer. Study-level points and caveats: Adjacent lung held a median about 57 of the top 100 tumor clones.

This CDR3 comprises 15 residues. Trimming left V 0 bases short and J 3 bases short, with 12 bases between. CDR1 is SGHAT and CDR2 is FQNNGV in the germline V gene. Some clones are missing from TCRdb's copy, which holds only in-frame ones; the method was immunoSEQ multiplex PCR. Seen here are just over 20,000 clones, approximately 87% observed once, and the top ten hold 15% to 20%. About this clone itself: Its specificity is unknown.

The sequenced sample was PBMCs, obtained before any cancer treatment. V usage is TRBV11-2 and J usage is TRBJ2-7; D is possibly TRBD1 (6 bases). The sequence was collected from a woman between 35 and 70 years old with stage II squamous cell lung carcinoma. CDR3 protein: CASSLEAGVGYEQYF. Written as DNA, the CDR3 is TGTGCCAGCAGCTTAGAGGCAGGGGTGGGCTACGAGCAGTACTTC.